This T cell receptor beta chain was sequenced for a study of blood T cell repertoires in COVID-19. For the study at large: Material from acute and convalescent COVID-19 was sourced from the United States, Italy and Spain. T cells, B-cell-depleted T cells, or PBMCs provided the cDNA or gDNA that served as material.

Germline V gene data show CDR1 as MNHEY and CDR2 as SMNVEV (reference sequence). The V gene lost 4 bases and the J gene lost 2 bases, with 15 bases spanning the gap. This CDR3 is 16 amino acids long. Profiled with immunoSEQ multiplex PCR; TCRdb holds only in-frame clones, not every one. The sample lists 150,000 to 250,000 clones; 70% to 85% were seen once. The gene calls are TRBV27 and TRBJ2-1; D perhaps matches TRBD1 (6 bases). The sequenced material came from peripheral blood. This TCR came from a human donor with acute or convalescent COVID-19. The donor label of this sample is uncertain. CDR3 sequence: CASSSIGTNPYNEQFF. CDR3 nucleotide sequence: TGTGCCAGCAGTTCGATCGGGACAAATCCCTACAATGAGCAGTTCTTC.